The 27 T cell receptor beta chains reported below all come from one sample, sequenced in a study of T cells after yellow fever vaccination. TCRdb fed the 5' RACE reads into MiXCR, producing one record per CDR3 protein. The sample has 400,000 or so distinct CDR3 sequences; around a sixth are singletons. This sample comprised PBMCs, obtained before the yellow fever booster vaccination. All receptors come from a man aged 18-30 years who received the YFV17D yellow fever vaccine.

The rearrangement uses TRBV4-3 and TRBJ2-2; no clear D. V was trimmed by 0 bases and J by 3 bases, leaving 2 bases between them. CDR1 LGHNA and CDR2 YSLEER come from the germline V gene. The CDR3 covers 13 residues. The CDR3 loop reads CASSQDDTGELFF. The CDR3 nucleotides read TGCGCCAGCAGCCAAGATGACACCGGGGAGCTGTTTTTT.

V usage is TRBV24-1 and J usage is TRBJ2-1; tentatively, D is TRBD2 (7 bases). CDR3 length equals 13 residues. The germline V and J ends were trimmed by 9 bases and 7 bases, with 15 bases remaining between them. CDR1 and CDR2 from the germline V gene are KGHDR and SFDVKD. CDR3 nucleotides: TGTGCCACCGTCGGAGGGGGGGCGAATGAGCAGTTCTTC. It codes for CATVGGGANEQFF.

The V call is TRBV6-6, the J call TRBJ2-3; 11 nucleotides line up with TRBD2. The CDR3 totals 15 residues. Germline-derived CDR1 and CDR2 are MNHNY and SVGAGI (reference sequence). V was pared by 2 bases and J by 6 bases, with 4 bases of the junction left unmatched. CDR3 bases: TGTGCCAGCAGTTACGGGGCTAGCGGGGGGGATACGCAGTATTTT. Amino acids: CASSYGASGGDTQYF.

There are a few counts of this clonotype. The rearrangement uses TRBV20-1 and TRBJ2-3; 11 nucleotides agree with TRBD2. CDR1 and CDR2 from the germline V gene are DFQATT and SNEGSKA (reference sequence). The CDR3 is 16 residues long. Trimming took 1 base from V and 0 from J; bases not matched to a gene: 3. The CDR3 sequence is CSARGRTSGSTDTQYF. In nucleotides, the CDR3 is TGCAGTGCTAGAGGAAGGACTAGCGGGAGCACAGATACGCAGTATTTT.

This clonotype was seen only a few times. The gene calls are TRBV4-3 and TRBJ2-1, with D unclear. The CDR3 has 13 amino acids. V shed 3 bases and J shed 6 bases, with 9 bases lying between them. Germline-derived CDR1 and CDR2 are LGHNA and YSLEER. Written as DNA, the CDR3 is TGCGCCAGCAGCCACGCCCAGAGCAATGAGCAGTTCTTC. The encoded protein is CASSHAQSNEQFF.

This rearrangement joins TRBV29-1 to TRBJ2-4, with 11 bases matching TRBD2. Germline values: CDR1 SQVTM, CDR2 ANQGSEA. Losses at the gene ends were 1 base for V and 1 base for J; bases not matched to a gene: 6. The CDR3 extends over 17 amino acids. The CDR3 DNA is TGCAGCGTTGAAGCCCGTAGCGGGGGGGTGGCCAAAAACATTCAGTACTTC. It translates to CSVEARSGGVAKNIQYF.

With regard to this clonotype: This may arise from a read error, as a much more abundant clone is one base away. The J gene is TRBJ2-1, the V gene TRBV20-1; tentative D call: TRBD2 (6 bases). From germline, CDR1 is DFQATT and CDR2 SNEGSKA (reference sequence). Trimming stripped 2 bases from V and 0 bases from J, with 8 bases between. CDR3 length: 14 residues. The CDR3 sequence: CSARPGSSYNEQFF. Written as DNA, the CDR3 is TGCAGTGCTAGACCCGGGAGCTCCTACAATGAGCAGTTCTTC.

The chain carries TRBV7-9 and TRBJ2-4; TRBD1 agrees at 12 bases. The CDR3 length is 15 residues. CDR1 and CDR2 (germline): SEHNR, FQNEAQ (reference sequence). Trimming at V came to 5 bases and at J to 9 bases, leaving 8 bases not matched to a gene. The CDR3 reads CASSVSGTGGGIQYF. The CDR3 coding sequence is TGTGCCAGCAGCGTCTCCGGGACAGGGGGCGGCATTCAGTACTTC.

The rearrangement joins TRBV6-5 to TRBJ1-6, with D unresolved. The germline V and J ends were trimmed by 0 bases and 2 bases, with 11 bases remaining between them. CDR1 is MNHEY, CDR2 SVGAGI, per germline. The CDR3 contains 17 residues. The CDR3 DNA sequence: TGTGCCAGCAGTTACTCCGCGGGCCGGGCCTATAATTCACCCCTCCACTTT. This translates into CASSYSAGRAYNSPLHF.

This clonotype was counted ten times or more. The rearrangement joins TRBV11-2 to TRBJ2-7, with TRBD1 identical over 9 bases. The V gene's germline CDR1 is SGHAT and CDR2 FQNNGV. V dropped 5 bases and J dropped 4; count of bases not matched to a gene: 3. The CDR3 has 13 amino acids. CDR3 region: CASSPGTGYEQYV. In DNA, the CDR3 is TGTGCCAGCAGCCCCGGGACAGGGTACGAGCAGTACGTC.

The chain has TRBV20-1 and TRBJ2-7, with TRBD1 as a possible D gene (5 bases). Per the germline V gene, CDR1 is DFQATT and CDR2 is SNEGSKA (reference sequence). Trimming pared 1 base from V and 5 bases from J, leaving 12 bases between. This CDR3 contains 13 residues. The CDR3 nucleotides read TGCAGTGCTAGAGCTGCTCAGGGCGACGAGCAGTACTTC. It translates to CSARAAQGDEQYF.

This clonotype was observed a few times. V gene TRBV7-9 combines with J gene TRBJ1-1; TRBD1 matches at 8 bases. With 3 bases clipped from V and 5 bases from J, the junction kept 14 bases outside the gene matches. The CDR3 is 17 amino acids. Germline V CDR1 and CDR2: SEHNR, FQNEAQ (reference sequence). The CDR3 DNA reads TGTGCCAGCAGCTTTGCAAGTATCGGACAGGGCAAGACTGAAGCTTTCTTT. This translates into CASSFASIGQGKTEAFF.

This clonotype was recorded a few times. This chain links TRBV5-6 with TRBJ2-1; 12 bases agree with TRBD1. V trimming: 3 bases; J trimming: 10 bases; junction bases outside the gene matches: 8. There are 15 residues in the CDR3. CDR1 is SGHDT and CDR2 is YYEEEE in the germline V gene. In nucleotides, the CDR3 is TGTGCCAGCAGCTGGCCGGGACAGGGGGCAAAGGAGCAGTTCTTC. Its protein product is CASSWPGQGAKEQFF.

The V gene is TRBV3-1, the J gene TRBJ1-1, with a possible D match to TRBD1 (5 bases). The germline V gene encodes CDR1 LGHDT and CDR2 YNNKEL (reference sequence). The CDR3 length is 13 residues. Deletions cut 2 bases from V and 6 bases from J, with 10 bases between. CDR3 nucleotides: TGTGCCAGCAGCCAACAGTTAGGGGCTGAAGCTTTCTTT. Amino acid sequence: CASSQQLGAEAFF.

There are a few counts of this clonotype. The chain carries TRBV3-1 and TRBJ1-2; D is uncertain. Germline lookup yields CDR1 LGHDT and CDR2 YNNKEL (reference sequence). The CDR3 runs to 15 residues. Trimming pared 0 bases from V and 0 bases from J, leaving 8 bases between. The DNA of the CDR3 is TGTGCCAGCAGCCAAGATCCGGACCCTAACTATGGCTACACCTTC. This codes for CASSQDPDPNYGYTF.

This sequence joins TRBV9 and TRBJ2-3; D gene ambiguous. V lost 0 bases and J 2 bases, leaving 7 bases between the germline ends. CDR1 SGDLS and CDR2 YYNGEE come from the germline V gene. The CDR3 covers 14 residues. The CDR3 bases are TGTGCCAGCAGCGTAGACGTATTCACAGATACGCAGTATTTT. Translation: CASSVDVFTDTQYF.

As to this clonotype: A much more abundant neighbour one base away suggests this may be a read error. V usage is TRBV6-2 or TRBV6-3 and J usage is TRBJ2-7; perhaps TRBD2 as D (5 bases). The CDR3 loop spans 11 amino acids. The germline gives CDR1 MNHEY, CDR2 SVGEGT. The V end lost 2 bases, the J end lost 7 bases, and 6 bases lay between the germline ends. The CDR3 region has the DNA TGTGCCAGCAGTTACACGGGGGAGCAGTACTTC. Translated, it gives CASSYTGEQYF.

There are a few counts of this clonotype. The gene calls are TRBV7-2 and TRBJ1-6; D ambiguous. Between the trimmed V and J ends, which lost 2 bases and 10 bases, there was a span of 12 bases. The CDR3 is 14 residues long. CDR1 SGHTA and CDR2 FQGNSA come from the germline V gene. The CDR3 sequence: CASSLMGVSSPLHF. CDR3 nucleotide sequence: TGTGCCAGCAGCTTAATGGGAGTAAGCTCACCCCTCCACTTT.

This clonotype was found many times. The V call is TRBV6-5, the J call TRBJ2-7; 10 nucleotides align to TRBD2. The CDR3 runs to 15 residues. V trimming: 6 bases; J trimming: 3 bases; junction bases outside the gene matches: 8. From germline, CDR1 is MNHEY and CDR2 SVGAGI. DNA of the CDR3: TGTGCCAGCAGACCCACTAGCGGGGCGGACTACGAGCAGTACGTC. Its translation is CASRPTSGADYEQYV.

This sequence joins TRBV7-9 and TRBJ2-1; D might be TRBD2 (7 bases). Trimming took off 5 bases at V and 6 bases at J, with 11 bases between the two ends. This CDR3 spans 13 amino acids. Germline CDR1 is SEHNR and CDR2 is FQNEAQ (reference sequence). In DNA form, the CDR3 reads TGTGCCAGCAGCCCGGGGGGCCTCAATGAGCAGTTCTTC. Protein sequence: CASSPGGLNEQFF.

This sequence joins TRBV10-3 and TRBJ2-7; 10 bases are shared with TRBD1. CDR3 length: 13 residues. The V segment lost 10 bases and the J segment 2 bases; nucleotides outside the gene matches: 5. CDR1 and CDR2 (germline): ENHRY, SYGVKD. The CDR3 DNA reads as TGTGCCACCGGACAGGGGGGCCCCTACGAGCAGTACGTC. Its translation is CATGQGGPYEQYV.

The chain uses TRBV19 and TRBJ1-6; D is possibly TRBD1 (5 bases). Germline CDR1 and CDR2: LNHDA and SQIVND (reference sequence). Trimming stripped 6 bases from V and 0 bases from J, with 12 bases between. The length of the CDR3 is 16 residues. CDR3 bases: TGTGCCAGTAGGAGAACAGGAGACTCCTATAATTCACCCCTCCACTTT. Protein: CASRRTGDSYNSPLHF.

This clonotype appeared once. The chain links TRBV4-1 to TRBJ2-2; D gene unclear. From germline, CDR1 is MGHRA and CDR2 YSYEKL. Between the trimmed V and J ends, which lost 3 bases and 7 bases, there was a span of 9 bases. This CDR3 spans 13 amino acids. CDR3 nucleotide sequence: TGCGCCAGCAGCCAGGGGTGGAACGGGGAGCTGTTTTTT. Protein sequence: CASSQGWNGELFF.

This clonotype occurred a few times. The gene calls are TRBV28 and TRBJ2-2; D is perhaps TRBD1 (6 bases). The V end was cut by 6 bases, the J end by 5 bases, with 19 bases between. CDR3 length: 16 amino acids. Germline loops: CDR1 MDHEN, CDR2 SYDVKM. This chain's CDR3 is CASRTGAWGRTGELFF. The CDR3 nucleotides read TGTGCCAGCAGGACAGGCGCCTGGGGTCGGACCGGGGAGCTGTTTTTT.

This clonotype was observed a handful of times. The chain couples TRBV28 to TRBJ2-7, with a possible D match to TRBD1 (5 bases). With 6 bases removed from V and 2 bases from J, the gap between germline ends came to 14 bases. Germline lookup yields CDR1 MDHEN and CDR2 SYDVKM. The CDR3 spans 14 residues. The CDR3 reads CASRPKGSAYEQYV. CDR3 in DNA: TGTGCCAGCAGACCCAAGGGGTCTGCCTACGAGCAGTACGTC.

The J gene is TRBJ2-3, the V gene TRBV5-4; 11 nucleotides agree with TRBD2. The CDR3 has 16 residues. V lost 4 bases and J lost 2; bases outside the gene matches: 6. Germline CDR1 and CDR2: SGHNT and YYREEE (reference sequence). The CDR3 sequence is CASSPGLAASTDTQYF. The CDR3 nucleotides read TGTGCCAGCAGCCCGGGACTAGCGGCTTCCACAGATACGCAGTATTTT.

This clonotype was recorded many times. The genes are TRBV7-9 and TRBJ2-7, with D possibly being TRBD1 (7 bases). The CDR3 covers 14 residues. The V gene's germline CDR1 is SEHNR and CDR2 FQNEAQ (reference sequence). The V end was cut by 6 bases, the J end by 5 bases, with 17 bases between. The CDR3 nucleotides read TGTGCCAGCAGTTTTACAGGAGGGGGCCACGAGCAGTACTTC. It yields the protein CASSFTGGGHEQYF.